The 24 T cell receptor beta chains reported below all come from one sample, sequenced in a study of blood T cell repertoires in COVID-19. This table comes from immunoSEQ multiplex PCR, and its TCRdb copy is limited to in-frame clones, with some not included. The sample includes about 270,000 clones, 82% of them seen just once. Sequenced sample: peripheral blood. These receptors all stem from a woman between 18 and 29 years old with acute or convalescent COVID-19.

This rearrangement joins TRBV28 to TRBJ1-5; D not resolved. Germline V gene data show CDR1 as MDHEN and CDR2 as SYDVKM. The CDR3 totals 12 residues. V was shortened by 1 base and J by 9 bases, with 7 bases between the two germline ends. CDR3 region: CASSLFRWPQHF. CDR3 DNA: TGTGCCAGCAGTTTATTCCGGTGGCCCCAGCATTTT.

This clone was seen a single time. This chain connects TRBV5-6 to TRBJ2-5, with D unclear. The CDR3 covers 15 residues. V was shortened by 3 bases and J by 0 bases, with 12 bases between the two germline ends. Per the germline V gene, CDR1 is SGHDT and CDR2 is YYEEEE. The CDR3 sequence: CASSSYTGYQETQYF. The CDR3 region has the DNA TGTGCCAGCAGCTCGTATACCGGGTACCAAGAGACCCAGTACTTC.

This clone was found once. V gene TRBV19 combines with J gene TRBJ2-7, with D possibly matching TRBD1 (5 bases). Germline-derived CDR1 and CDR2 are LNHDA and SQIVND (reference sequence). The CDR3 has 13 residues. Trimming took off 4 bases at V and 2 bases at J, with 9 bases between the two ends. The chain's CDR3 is CASSRTLTYEQYF. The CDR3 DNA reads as TGTGCCAGTAGTAGGACACTAACCTACGAGCAGTACTTC.

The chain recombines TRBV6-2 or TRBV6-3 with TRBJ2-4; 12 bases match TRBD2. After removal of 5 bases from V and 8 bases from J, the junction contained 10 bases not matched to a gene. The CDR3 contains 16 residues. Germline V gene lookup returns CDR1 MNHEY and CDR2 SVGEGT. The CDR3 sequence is CASSPATSSGRDIQYF. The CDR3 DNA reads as TGTGCCAGCAGTCCCGCTACTTCTAGCGGGAGGGACATTCAGTACTTC.

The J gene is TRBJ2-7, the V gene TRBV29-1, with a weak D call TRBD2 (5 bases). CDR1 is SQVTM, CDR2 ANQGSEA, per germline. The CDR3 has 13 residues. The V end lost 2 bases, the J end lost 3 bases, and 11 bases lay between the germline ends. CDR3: CSVESSEGYEQYF. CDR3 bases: TGCAGCGTTGAATCAAGCGAGGGCTACGAGCAGTACTTC.

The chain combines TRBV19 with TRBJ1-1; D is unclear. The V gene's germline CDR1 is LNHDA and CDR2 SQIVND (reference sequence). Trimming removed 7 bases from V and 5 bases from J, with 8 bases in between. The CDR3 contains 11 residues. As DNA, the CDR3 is TGTGCCAGTACCACGAGAACTGAAGCTTTCTTT. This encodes CASTTRTEAFF.

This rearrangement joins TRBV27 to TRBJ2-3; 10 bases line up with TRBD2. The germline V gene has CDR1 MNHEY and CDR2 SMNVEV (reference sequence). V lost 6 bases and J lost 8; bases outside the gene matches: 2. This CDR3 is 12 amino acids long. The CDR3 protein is CASRTSGATQYF. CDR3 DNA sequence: TGTGCCAGCAGAACTAGCGGGGCTACGCAGTATTTT.

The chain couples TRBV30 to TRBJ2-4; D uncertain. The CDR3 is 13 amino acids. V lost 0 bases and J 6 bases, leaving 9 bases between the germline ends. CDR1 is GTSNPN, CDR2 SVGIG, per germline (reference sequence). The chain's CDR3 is CAWSVPAGNIQYF. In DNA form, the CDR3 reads TGTGCCTGGAGTGTACCCGCAGGAAACATTCAGTACTTC.

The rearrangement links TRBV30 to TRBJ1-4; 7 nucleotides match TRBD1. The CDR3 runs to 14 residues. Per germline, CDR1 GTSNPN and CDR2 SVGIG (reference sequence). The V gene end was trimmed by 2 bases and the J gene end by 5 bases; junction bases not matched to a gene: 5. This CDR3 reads CAWSRDSTNEKLFF. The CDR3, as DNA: TGTGCCTGGAGTAGGGACAGTACGAATGAAAAACTGTTTTTT.

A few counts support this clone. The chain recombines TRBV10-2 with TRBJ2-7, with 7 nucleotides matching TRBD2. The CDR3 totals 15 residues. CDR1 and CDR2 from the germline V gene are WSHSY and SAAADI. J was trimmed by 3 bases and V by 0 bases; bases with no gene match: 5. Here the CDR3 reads CASSESGGRGYEQYF. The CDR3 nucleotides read TGCGCCAGCAGTGAGTCAGGCGGGAGAGGCTACGAGCAGTACTTC.

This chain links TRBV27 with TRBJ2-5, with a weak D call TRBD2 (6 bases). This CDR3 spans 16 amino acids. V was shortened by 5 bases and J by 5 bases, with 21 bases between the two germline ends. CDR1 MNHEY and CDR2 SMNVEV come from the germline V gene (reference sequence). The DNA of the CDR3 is TGTGCCAGCAGTGCCAGCCGCTGGAGGGCGATGGAGACCCAGTACTTC. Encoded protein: CASSASRWRAMETQYF.

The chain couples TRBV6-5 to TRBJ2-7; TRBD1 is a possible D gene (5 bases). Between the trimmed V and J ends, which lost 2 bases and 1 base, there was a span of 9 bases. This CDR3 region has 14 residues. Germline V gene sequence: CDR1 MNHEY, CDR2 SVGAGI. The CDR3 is CASSYPDSSYEQYF. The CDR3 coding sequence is TGTGCCAGCAGTTACCCCGACAGTTCCTACGAGCAGTACTTC.

For the CDR3, the DNA is TGTGCCAGCAGTTTCGGACAGTTGAACTATGGCTACACCTTC. Amino acid sequence: CASSFGQLNYGYTF. This chain uses TRBV28 with TRBJ1-2, with D perhaps TRBD1 (6 bases). V lost 3 bases, J lost 2 bases, and 10 bases lay in between. The CDR3 covers 14 residues. The germline V gene has CDR1 MDHEN and CDR2 SYDVKM.

For the CDR3, the DNA is TGTGCCAGCAGCTTAGACAGGGCTTCCTACAATGAGCAGTTCTTC. Translated: CASSLDRASYNEQFF. This sequence joins TRBV7-3 and TRBJ2-1, with 7 nucleotides matching TRBD1. V lost 2 bases, J lost 1 base, and 2 bases stayed unmatched. CDR1 and CDR2 from the germline V gene are SGHTA and FQGTGA. This CDR3 comprises 15 residues.

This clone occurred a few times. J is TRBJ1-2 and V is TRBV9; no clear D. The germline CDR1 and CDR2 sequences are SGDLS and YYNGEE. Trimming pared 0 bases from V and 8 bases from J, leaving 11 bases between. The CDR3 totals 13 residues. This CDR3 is CASSVGREGGYTF. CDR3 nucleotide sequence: TGTGCCAGCAGCGTAGGTAGGGAGGGCGGCTACACCTTC. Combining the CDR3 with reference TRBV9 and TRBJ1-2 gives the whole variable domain DSGVTQTPKHLITATGQRVTLRCSPRSGDLSVYWYQQSLDQGLQFLIQYYNGEERAKGNILERFSAQQFPDLHSELNLSSLELGDSALYFCASSVGREGGYTFGSGTRLTVV.

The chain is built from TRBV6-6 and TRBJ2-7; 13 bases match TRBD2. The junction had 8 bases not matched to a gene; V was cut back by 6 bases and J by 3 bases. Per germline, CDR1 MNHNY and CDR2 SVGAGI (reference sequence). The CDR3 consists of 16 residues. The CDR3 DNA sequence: TGTGCCAGCAGACCCACCCGACTAGCGGGAGGCTACGAGCAGTACTTC. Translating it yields CASRPTRLAGGYEQYF.

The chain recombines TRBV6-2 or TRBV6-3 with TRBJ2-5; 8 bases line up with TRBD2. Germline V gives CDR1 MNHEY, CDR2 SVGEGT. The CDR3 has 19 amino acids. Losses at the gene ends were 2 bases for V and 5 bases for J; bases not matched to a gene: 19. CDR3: CASSYETASGLRLGETQYF. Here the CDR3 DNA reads TGTGCCAGCAGTTACGAGACGGCTAGCGGGCTGAGGTTGGGCGAGACCCAGTACTTC.

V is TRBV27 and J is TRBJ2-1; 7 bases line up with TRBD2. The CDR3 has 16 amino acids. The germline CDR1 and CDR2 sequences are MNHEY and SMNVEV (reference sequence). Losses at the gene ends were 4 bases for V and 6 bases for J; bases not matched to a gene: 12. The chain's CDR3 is CASSSWRGGSLNEQFF. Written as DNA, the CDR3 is TGTGCCAGCAGTTCCTGGCGCGGCGGGAGTCTCAATGAGCAGTTCTTC.

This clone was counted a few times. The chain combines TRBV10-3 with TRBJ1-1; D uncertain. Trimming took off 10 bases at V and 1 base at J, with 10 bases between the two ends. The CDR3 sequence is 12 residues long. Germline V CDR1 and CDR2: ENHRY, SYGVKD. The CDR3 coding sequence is TGTGCCACACTGGGCCCGAACACTGAAGCTTTCTTT. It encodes CATLGPNTEAFF.

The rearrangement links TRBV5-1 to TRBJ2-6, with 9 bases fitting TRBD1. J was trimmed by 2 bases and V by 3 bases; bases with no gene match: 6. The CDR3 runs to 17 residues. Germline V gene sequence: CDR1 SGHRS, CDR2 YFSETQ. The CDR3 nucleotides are TGCGCCAGCAGCTGGGGACAGGGAGGAGCTGGGGCCAACGTCCTGACTTTC. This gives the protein CASSWGQGGAGANVLTF.

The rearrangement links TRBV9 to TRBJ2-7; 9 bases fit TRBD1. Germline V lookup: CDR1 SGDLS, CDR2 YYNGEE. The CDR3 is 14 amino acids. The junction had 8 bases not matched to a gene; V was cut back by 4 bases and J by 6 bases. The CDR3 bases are TGTGCCAGCAGCACCCGGGACAGGGACGGCGAGCAGTACTTC. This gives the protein CASSTRDRDGEQYF.

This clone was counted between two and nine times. The CDR3 coding sequence is TGCGCCAGCAGCATCAGACAGTTCCAAGAGACCCAGTACTTC. This sequence encodes CASSIRQFQETQYF. The chain combines TRBV5-1 with TRBJ2-5; D is possibly TRBD1 (5 bases). The V end was cut by 4 bases, the J end by 1 base, with 11 bases between. There are 14 residues in the CDR3. The V gene's germline CDR1 is SGHRS and CDR2 YFSETQ.

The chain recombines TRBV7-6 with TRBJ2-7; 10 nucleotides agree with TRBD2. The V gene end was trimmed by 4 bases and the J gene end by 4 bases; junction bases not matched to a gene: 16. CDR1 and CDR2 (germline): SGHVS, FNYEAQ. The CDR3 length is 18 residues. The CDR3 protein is CASSSGITSGVTTYEQYF. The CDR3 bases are TGTGCCAGCAGCTCGGGGATTACTAGCGGGGTCACCACTTACGAGCAGTACTTC.

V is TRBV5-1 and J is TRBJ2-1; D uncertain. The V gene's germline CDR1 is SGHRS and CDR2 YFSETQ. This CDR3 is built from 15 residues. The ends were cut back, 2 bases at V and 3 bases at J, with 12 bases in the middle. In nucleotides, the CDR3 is TGCGCCAGCAGCTTCACAGACGCAGTCTACAATGAGCAGTTCTTC. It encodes CASSFTDAVYNEQFF.